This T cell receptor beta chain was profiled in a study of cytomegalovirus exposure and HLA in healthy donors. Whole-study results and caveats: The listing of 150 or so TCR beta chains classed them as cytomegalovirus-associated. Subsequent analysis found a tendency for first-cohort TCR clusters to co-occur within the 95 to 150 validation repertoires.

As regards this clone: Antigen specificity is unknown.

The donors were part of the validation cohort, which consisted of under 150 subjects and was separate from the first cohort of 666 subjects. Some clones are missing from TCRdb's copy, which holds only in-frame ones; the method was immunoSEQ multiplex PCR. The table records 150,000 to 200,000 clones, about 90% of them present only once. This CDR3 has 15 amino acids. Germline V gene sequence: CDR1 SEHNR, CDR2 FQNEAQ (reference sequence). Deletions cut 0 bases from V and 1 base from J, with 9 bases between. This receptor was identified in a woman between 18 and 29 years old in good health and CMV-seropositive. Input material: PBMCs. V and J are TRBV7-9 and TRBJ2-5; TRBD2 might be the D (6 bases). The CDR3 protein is CASSLAIAAQETQYF. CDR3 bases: TGTGCCAGCAGCTTAGCGATAGCGGCCCAAGAGACCCAGTACTTC.